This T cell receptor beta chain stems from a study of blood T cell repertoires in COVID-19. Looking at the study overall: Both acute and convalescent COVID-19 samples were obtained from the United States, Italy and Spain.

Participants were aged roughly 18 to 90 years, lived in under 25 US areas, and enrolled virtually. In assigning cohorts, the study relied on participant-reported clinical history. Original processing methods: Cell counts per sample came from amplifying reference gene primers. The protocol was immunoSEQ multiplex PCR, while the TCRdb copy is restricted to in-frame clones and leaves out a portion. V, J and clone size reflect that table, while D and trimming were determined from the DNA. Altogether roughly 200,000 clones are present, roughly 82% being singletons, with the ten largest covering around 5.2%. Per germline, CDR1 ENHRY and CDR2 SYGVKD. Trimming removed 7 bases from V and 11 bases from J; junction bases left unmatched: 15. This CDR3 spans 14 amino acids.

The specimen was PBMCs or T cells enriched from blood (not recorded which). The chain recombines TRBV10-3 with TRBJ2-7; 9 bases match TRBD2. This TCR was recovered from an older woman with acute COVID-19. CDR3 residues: CAIKGVAGEPEEYF. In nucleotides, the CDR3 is TGTGCCATCAAAGGTGTAGCGGGAGAACCAGAAGAGTACTTC.